Listed below are T cell receptor beta chains from one sample, sequenced in a study of cytomegalovirus exposure and HLA in healthy donors. This table comes from immunoSEQ multiplex PCR, and its TCRdb copy is limited to in-frame clones, with some not included. The sample shows 130,000 or so clones, approximately 90% of them seen only once. The sequencing sample was made of PBMCs. These receptors were collected from a woman aged 18-29 years in good health and CMV-seronegative. Both conserved end residues are part of each CDR3. D genes are given only for firm matches. Only some rows state a clone size, as once, few, many or a class for expanded clones.

D: NA; J: TRBJ2-5; size: NA; V: TRBV14; CDR3: CASSPGKTQYF; DNA: TGTGCCAGCTCTCCGGGAAAGACCCAGTACTTC
D: NA; J: TRBJ2-3; size: once; V: TRBV11-3; CDR3: CASSLGTGASTDTQYF; DNA: TGTGCCAGCAGCTTGGGTACCGGAGCTAGCACAGATACGCAGTATTTT
D: NA; J: TRBJ2-3; size: NA; V: TRBV6-5; CDR3: CASGRGGVDTQYF; DNA: TGTGCCAGCGGCCGGGGCGGGGTAGATACGCAGTATTTT
D: TRBD2; J: TRBJ2-7; size: NA; V: TRBV6-1; CDR3: CASGGLAGTSYEQYF; DNA: TGTGCCAGCGGGGGACTAGCGGGGACCTCCTACGAGCAGTACTTC
D: NA; J: TRBJ1-1; size: NA; V: TRBV5-1; CDR3: CASSTDKPNTEAFF; DNA: TGCGCCAGCAGCACGGACAAACCGAACACTGAAGCTTTCTTT
D: TRBD1; J: TRBJ2-1; size: few; V: TRBV27; CDR3: CASSPTGDNEQFF; DNA: TGTGCCAGCAGTCCGACAGGGGACAATGAGCAGTTCTTC
D: TRBD2; J: TRBJ2-1; size: NA; V: TRBV7-9; CDR3: CASSFSSGTNNEQFF; DNA: TGTGCCAGCAGCTTTTCTAGCGGGACTAACAATGAGCAGTTCTTC
D: TRBD1; J: TRBJ2-2; size: NA; V: TRBV27; CDR3: CASSSRTGSKSGELFF; DNA: TGTGCCAGCAGTTCTCGGACAGGGTCCAAATCCGGGGAGCTGTTTTTT
D: NA; J: TRBJ2-7; size: NA; V: TRBV27; CDR3: CASSLQGISYEQYF; DNA: TGTGCCAGCAGTTTACAGGGGATATCCTACGAGCAGTACTTC
D: NA; J: TRBJ1-1; size: NA; V: TRBV11-3; CDR3: CASSSLGAGAPNTEAFF; DNA: TGTGCCAGCAGCTCCCTGGGTGCGGGGGCCCCTAACACTGAAGCTTTCTTT
D: TRBD2; J: TRBJ2-3; size: NA; V: TRBV14; CDR3: CASSQDTLAVSTDTQYF; DNA: TGTGCCAGCAGCCAAGATACCCTAGCGGTCAGCACAGATACGCAGTATTTT
D: TRBD2; J: TRBJ2-7; size: NA; V: TRBV9; CDR3: CASSELAGGPYEQYF; DNA: TGTGCCAGCAGCGAACTAGCGGGAGGGCCCTACGAGCAGTACTTC
D: TRBD1; J: TRBJ2-7; size: few; V: TRBV6-1; CDR3: CASSETGTGASEQYF; DNA: TGTGCCAGCAGTGAAACCGGGACAGGGGCTAGCGAGCAGTACTTC
D: TRBD2; J: TRBJ2-3; size: NA; V: TRBV14; CDR3: CASSQYRGGVTDTQYF; DNA: TGTGCCAGCAGCCAGTACCGCGGGGGGGTGACAGATACGCAGTATTTT
D: TRBD1; J: TRBJ1-6; size: NA; V: TRBV18; CDR3: CASSPGGQSNSPLHF; DNA: TGTGCCAGCTCACCGGGGGGACAGTCTAATTCACCCCTCCACTTT
D: TRBD1; J: TRBJ1-6; size: NA; V: TRBV5-1; CDR3: CASKPYSGQLSPLHF; DNA: TGCGCCAGCAAACCTTATTCGGGACAGCTCTCACCCCTCCACTTT
D: TRBD1; J: TRBJ1-1; size: NA; V: TRBV7-9; CDR3: CASSTPRATGGLNTEAFF; DNA: TGTGCCAGCAGCACCCCTAGGGCAACAGGGGGCCTTAACACTGAAGCTTTCTTT
D: TRBD1; J: TRBJ1-1; size: NA; V: TRBV5-6; CDR3: CASSDRGWSTEAFF; DNA: TGTGCCAGCAGCGACAGGGGCTGGAGCACTGAAGCTTTCTTT
D: TRBD1; J: TRBJ1-5; size: NA; V: TRBV25-1; CDR3: CASSDELTGGVGQPQHF; DNA: TGTGCCAGCAGTGACGAACTAACAGGGGGCGTCGGTCAGCCCCAGCATTTT
D: NA; J: TRBJ2-3; size: NA; V: TRBV7-9; CDR3: CASSFRSGSTDTQYF; DNA: TGTGCCAGCAGCTTCAGAAGCGGTAGCACAGATACGCAGTATTTT
D: NA; J: TRBJ2-2; size: NA; V: TRBV4-1; CDR3: CASSQDRRGTGELFF; DNA: TGCGCCAGCAGCCAAGACAGGCGGGGCACCGGGGAGCTGTTTTTT
D: TRBD1; J: TRBJ2-2; size: once; V: TRBV4-1; CDR3: CASIGQGVIITGELFF; DNA: TGCGCCAGCATTGGACAGGGGGTAATTATAACCGGGGAGCTGTTTTTT
D: TRBD2; J: TRBJ2-5; size: NA; V: TRBV5-8; CDR3: CASSLAGTSGGRKTQYF; DNA: TGTGCCAGCAGCTTGGCTGGGACTAGCGGGGGGAGAAAGACCCAGTACTTC
D: TRBD1; J: TRBJ2-7; size: NA; V: TRBV5-4; CDR3: CASSLLPGGYEQYF; DNA: TGTGCCAGCAGCTTGTTGCCAGGGGGCTACGAGCAGTACTTC
D: NA; J: TRBJ1-4; size: NA; V: TRBV6-5; CDR3: CASSYIHTVHEKLFF; DNA: TGTGCCAGCAGTTATATCCACACCGTCCACGAAAAACTGTTTTTT
D: NA; J: TRBJ2-7; size: NA; V: TRBV21-1; CDR3: CASSKPRGGVGSSYEQYF; DNA: TGTGCCAGCAGCAAACCCCGGGGGGGGGTAGGAAGCTCCTACGAGCAGTACTTC
D: NA; J: TRBJ1-4; size: NA; V: TRBV28; CDR3: CASKQQGSNEKLFF; DNA: TGTGCCAGCAAACAACAGGGATCTAATGAAAAACTGTTTTTT
D: TRBD2; J: TRBJ2-1; size: NA; V: TRBV10-2; CDR3: CASSDGLAGGREQFF; DNA: TGCGCCAGCAGCGACGGACTAGCGGGGGGCCGTGAGCAGTTCTTC
D: NA; J: TRBJ1-5; size: NA; V: TRBV9; CDR3: CASSAGVGNQPQHF; DNA: TGTGCCAGCAGCGCAGGGGTTGGCAATCAGCCCCAGCATTTT
D: TRBD2; J: TRBJ2-5; size: NA; V: TRBV7-6; CDR3: CASSASGRVETQYF; DNA: TGTGCCAGCAGCGCTAGCGGGAGGGTGGAGACCCAGTACTTC
D: NA; J: TRBJ1-1; size: NA; V: TRBV9; CDR3: CASSAELTEAFF; DNA: TGTGCCAGCAGCGCGGAGCTCACTGAAGCTTTCTTT
D: TRBD1; J: TRBJ2-7; size: NA; V: TRBV11-2; CDR3: CASSLTDREYEQYF; DNA: TGTGCCAGCAGCTTAACGGACAGGGAGTACGAGCAGTACTTC
D: TRBD1; J: TRBJ1-2; size: NA; V: TRBV27; CDR3: CASSDGDRGLDGYTF; DNA: TGTGCCAGCAGTGACGGGGACAGGGGCTTGGATGGCTACACCTTC
D: TRBD2; J: TRBJ2-7; size: NA; V: TRBV5-1; CDR3: CASSLFERSGGAYEQYF; DNA: TGCGCCAGCAGCTTGTTCGAGCGTAGCGGGGGGGCTTACGAGCAGTACTTC
D: TRBD2; J: TRBJ2-3; size: NA; V: TRBV25-1; CDR3: CASSKLAGLTDTQYF; DNA: TGTGCCAGCAGTAAACTAGCGGGGTTAACAGATACGCAGTATTTT
D: TRBD2; J: TRBJ2-3; size: NA; V: TRBV6-6; CDR3: CASSYPGTSNGGTQYF; DNA: TGTGCCAGCAGTTACCCAGGGACTAGCAATGGAGGTACGCAGTATTTT
D: TRBD1; J: TRBJ1-1; size: NA; V: TRBV6-5; CDR3: CASSYLQGSTEAFF; DNA: TGTGCCAGCAGTTACCTACAGGGGAGCACTGAAGCTTTCTTT
D: NA; J: TRBJ1-1; size: NA; V: TRBV7-9; CDR3: CASTSSFHLGGVEAFF; DNA: TGTGCCAGCACCTCCTCCTTTCACTTGGGGGGTGTTGAAGCTTTCTTT
D: NA; J: TRBJ2-7; size: NA; V: TRBV9; CDR3: CASSGTTHEQYF; DNA: TGTGCCAGCAGCGGGACAACTCACGAGCAGTACTTC
D: NA; J: TRBJ2-1; size: NA; V: TRBV4-1; CDR3: CASSQDIGGSEQFF; DNA: TGCGCCAGCAGCCAAGATATTGGGGGCAGTGAGCAGTTCTTC
D: TRBD2; J: TRBJ2-1; size: NA; V: TRBV9; CDR3: CASSASGGLYNEQFF; DNA: TGTGCCAGCAGCGCTAGCGGGGGTCTTTACAATGAGCAGTTCTTC
D: NA; J: TRBJ2-7; size: NA; V: TRBV28; CDR3: CASSLGVGEQYF; DNA: TGTGCCAGCAGCCTAGGGGTTGGGGAGCAGTACTTC
D: TRBD2; J: TRBJ2-1; size: once; V: TRBV19; CDR3: CASRMAGGPNEQFF; DNA: TGTGCCAGTAGGATGGCGGGGGGGCCCAATGAGCAGTTCTTC
D: NA; J: TRBJ1-3; size: NA; V: TRBV7-2; CDR3: CASSPSSGNTIYF; DNA: TGTGCCAGCAGCCCGAGCTCTGGAAACACCATATATTTT
D: TRBD1; J: TRBJ1-1; size: NA; V: TRBV20-1; CDR3: CSASRDRAFF; DNA: TGCAGTGCTAGTAGGGACAGGGCTTTCTTT
D: NA; J: TRBJ1-5; size: NA; V: TRBV21-1; CDR3: CASSKWYGQNQPQHF; DNA: TGTGCCAGCAGCAAATGGTATGGGCAGAATCAGCCCCAGCATTTT
D: NA; J: TRBJ2-6; size: NA; V: TRBV7-2; CDR3: CASSLSVSVTGANVLTF; DNA: TGTGCCAGCAGCTTGTCGGTTAGCGTTACTGGGGCCAACGTCCTGACTTTC
D: NA; J: TRBJ2-3; size: once; V: TRBV7-2; CDR3: CASSSGWTDTQYF; DNA: TGTGCCAGCAGCTCAGGATGGACAGATACGCAGTATTTT
D: NA; J: TRBJ2-1; size: NA; V: TRBV30; CDR3: CAWSVQGYNEQFF; DNA: TGTGCCTGGAGTGTACAGGGCTACAATGAGCAGTTCTTC
D: NA; J: TRBJ2-7; size: NA; V: TRBV5-6; CDR3: CASSSDRRRTYEQYF; DNA: TGTGCCAGCAGCTCTGACAGGCGGCGGACTTACGAGCAGTACTTC
D: NA; J: TRBJ1-6; size: NA; V: TRBV28; CDR3: CASSPMGAGVLNSPLHF; DNA: TGTGCCAGCAGTCCGATGGGGGCAGGGGTACTAAATTCACCCCTCCACTTT
D: TRBD1; J: TRBJ1-5; size: NA; V: TRBV15; CDR3: CATSREYGRRGDGSNQPQHF; DNA: TGTGCCACCAGCAGAGAATACGGTCGCAGGGGGGACGGTAGCAATCAGCCCCAGCATTTT
D: NA; J: TRBJ1-2; size: NA; V: TRBV7-3; CDR3: CASSLLPGEQGQHTF; DNA: TGTGCCAGCAGCTTATTGCCAGGCGAGCAGGGCCAGCATACCTTC
D: TRBD1; J: TRBJ1-2; size: NA; V: TRBV13; CDR3: CASSPWTGGSIAYGYTF; DNA: TGTGCCAGCAGCCCCTGGACAGGGGGGTCTATCGCATATGGCTACACCTTC
D: TRBD2; J: TRBJ2-1; size: NA; V: TRBV30; CDR3: CAWGSGRGYNEQFF; DNA: TGTGCCTGGGGTAGCGGGAGGGGTTACAATGAGCAGTTCTTC